These 9 T cell receptor beta chains originate from one sample sequenced in a study of technical replicates of blood from a handful of donors. Some clones are missing from TCRdb's copy, which holds only in-frame ones; the method was immunoSEQ multiplex PCR. The sample yields almost 70,000 clones, approximately 93% seen once. Sequenced material: PBMCs. The source is a human donor in good health. Some clones in this sample may be carry-over from other donors' samples.

In its sample, this clone was seen a few times. The rearrangement links TRBV5-1 to TRBJ2-2; TRBD1 agrees at 7 bases. Germline lookup yields CDR1 SGHRS and CDR2 YFSETQ. CDR3 length: 16 amino acids. V shed 0 bases, J shed 0 bases, and the junction held 2 bases outside the gene matches. CDR3 region: CASSLVGTANTGELFF. The DNA for the CDR3 is TGCGCCAGCAGCTTGGTGGGGACAGCGAACACCGGGGAGCTGTTTTTT.

The J gene is TRBJ2-1, the V gene TRBV7-8; tentatively, D is TRBD1 (6 bases). The CDR3 sequence is 16 residues long. The V gene lost 1 base and the J gene lost 1 base, with 11 bases spanning the gap. Germline lookup yields CDR1 SGHVS and CDR2 FQNEAQ. CDR3: CASSLVGTTSYNEQFF. CDR3 nucleotides: TGTGCCAGCAGCTTAGTTGGGACAACTTCCTACAATGAGCAGTTCTTC.

This clone was picked up one time. Written as DNA, the CDR3 is TGCAGCGTGGTGAATTTGAGGGCGGAGGAGACCCAGTACTTC. Translation: CSVVNLRAEETQYF. The V and J genes are TRBV29-1 and TRBJ2-5; TRBD2 might be the D (5 bases). Germline-derived CDR1 and CDR2 are SQVTM and ANQGSEA. Trimming removed 6 bases at V and 5 bases at J, with 19 bases between. The CDR3 runs to 14 residues.

This chain connects TRBV7-9 to TRBJ2-7; TRBD1 agrees at 10 bases. The V and J ends lost 5 bases and 2 bases, in that order; junction bases with no gene match: 3. The CDR3 loop spans 14 amino acids. CDR1 and CDR2 from the germline V gene are SEHNR and FQNEAQ (reference sequence). CDR3 nucleotides: TGTGCCAGCAGCCCGGGACAGGGGACCTACGAGCAGTACTTC. Protein: CASSPGQGTYEQYF. Combining the CDR3 with reference TRBV7-9 and TRBJ2-7 gives the whole variable domain DTGVSQNPRHKITKRGQNVTFRCDPISEHNRLYWYRQTLGQGPEFLTYFQNEAQLEKSRLLSDRFSAERPKGSFSTLEIQRTEQGDSAMYLCASSPGQGTYEQYFGPGTRLTVT.

The chain couples TRBV6-6 to TRBJ2-1; tentatively, D is TRBD2 (5 bases). CDR3 length: 14 amino acids. Germline V gene sequence: CDR1 MNHNY, CDR2 SVGAGI (reference sequence). V lost 4 bases and J 9 bases, leaving 16 bases between the germline ends. The CDR3 loop reads CASSSLSIASEQFF. CDR3 nucleotide sequence: TGTGCCAGCAGTTCTCTCTCGATAGCGAGTGAGCAGTTCTTC.

V gene TRBV4-1 combines with J gene TRBJ1-1; 10 bases line up with TRBD1. The ends lost 6 bases at V and 5 bases at J; junction bases unmatched: 18. The germline CDR1 and CDR2 sequences are MGHRA and YSYEKL. CDR3 length: 18 amino acids. The chain's CDR3 is CASRPDRGLRLWMTEAFF. The CDR3 nucleotides read TGCGCCAGCAGACCAGACAGGGGGCTAAGGTTATGGATGACTGAAGCTTTCTTT.

The chain joins TRBV30 to TRBJ2-1; possibly TRBD2 for D (6 bases). V lost 1 base, J lost 14 bases, and 15 bases lay in between. The CDR3 spans 12 residues. Germline V gene data show CDR1 as GTSNPN and CDR2 as SVGIG (reference sequence). The CDR3 loop is CAWSGGAGGEFF. Here the CDR3 DNA reads TGTGCCTGGAGTGGAGGTGCGGGCGGGGAGTTCTTC.

This sequence joins TRBV2 and TRBJ2-5; D is uncertain. The CDR3 spans 11 residues. Germline CDR1 and CDR2: SNHLY and FYNNEI. Deletions cut 5 bases from V and 7 bases from J, with 8 bases between. In DNA, the CDR3 is TGTGCCAGCAGTAACTCCGGGACCCAGTACTTC. Translating gives CASSNSGTQYF.

The chain couples TRBV4-1 to TRBJ1-1; D remains ambiguous. Germline CDR1 reads MGHRA; CDR2 reads YSYEKL. V was pared by 1 base and J by 1 base, with 7 bases between. CDR3 length: 14 residues. CDR3 sequence reads: CASSQGTWNTEAFF. In DNA, the CDR3 is TGCGCCAGCAGCCAAGGCACATGGAACACTGAAGCTTTCTTT.